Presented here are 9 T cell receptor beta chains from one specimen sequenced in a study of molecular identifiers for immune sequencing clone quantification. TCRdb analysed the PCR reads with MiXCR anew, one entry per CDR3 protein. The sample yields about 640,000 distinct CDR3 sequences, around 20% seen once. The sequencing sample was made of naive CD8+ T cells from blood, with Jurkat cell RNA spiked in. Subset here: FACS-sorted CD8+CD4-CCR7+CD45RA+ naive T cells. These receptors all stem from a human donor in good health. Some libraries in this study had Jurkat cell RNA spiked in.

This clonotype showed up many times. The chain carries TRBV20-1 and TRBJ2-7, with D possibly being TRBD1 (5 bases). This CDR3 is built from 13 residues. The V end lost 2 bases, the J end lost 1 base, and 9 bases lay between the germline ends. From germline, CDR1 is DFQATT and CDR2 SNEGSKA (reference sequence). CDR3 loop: CSARTPGSYEQYF. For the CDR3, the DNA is TGCAGTGCTAGAACTCCAGGGTCCTACGAGCAGTACTTC.

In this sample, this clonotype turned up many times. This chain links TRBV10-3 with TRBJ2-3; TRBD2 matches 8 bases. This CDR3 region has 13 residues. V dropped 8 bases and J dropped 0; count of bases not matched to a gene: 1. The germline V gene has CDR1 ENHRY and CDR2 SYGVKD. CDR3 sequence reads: CAIAGGSTDTQYF. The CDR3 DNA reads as TGTGCCATCGCGGGGGGTAGCACAGATACGCAGTATTTT.

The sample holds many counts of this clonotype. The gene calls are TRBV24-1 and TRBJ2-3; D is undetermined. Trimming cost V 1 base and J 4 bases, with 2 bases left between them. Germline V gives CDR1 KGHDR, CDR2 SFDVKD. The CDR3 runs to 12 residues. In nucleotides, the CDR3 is TGTGCCACCAGTGATTTTCCAGATACGCAGTATTTT. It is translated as CATSDFPDTQYF.

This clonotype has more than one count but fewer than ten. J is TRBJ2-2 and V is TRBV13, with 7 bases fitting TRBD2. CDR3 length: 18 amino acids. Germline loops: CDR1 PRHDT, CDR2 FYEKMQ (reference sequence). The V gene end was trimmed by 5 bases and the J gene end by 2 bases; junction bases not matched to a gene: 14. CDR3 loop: CASSHDPSGNPNTGELFF. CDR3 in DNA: TGTGCCAGCAGCCACGACCCAAGCGGGAACCCTAACACCGGGGAGCTGTTTTTT.

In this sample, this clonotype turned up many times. This CDR3 reads CASSLFATEAFF. Here the CDR3 DNA reads TGTGCCAGCAGCTTATTTGCCACTGAAGCTTTCTTT. The chain combines TRBV7-9 with TRBJ1-1; D not certain. The CDR3 loop spans 12 amino acids. CDR1 is SEHNR, CDR2 FQNEAQ, per germline (reference sequence). V lost 2 bases to trimming and J lost 4 bases, with 5 bases between them.

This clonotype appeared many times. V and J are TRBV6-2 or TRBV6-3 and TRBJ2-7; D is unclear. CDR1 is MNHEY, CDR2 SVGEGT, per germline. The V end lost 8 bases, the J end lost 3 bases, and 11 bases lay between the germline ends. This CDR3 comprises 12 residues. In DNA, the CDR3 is TGTGCCAGCTTGGGATCTGTCTACGAGCAGTACTTC. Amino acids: CASLGSVYEQYF.

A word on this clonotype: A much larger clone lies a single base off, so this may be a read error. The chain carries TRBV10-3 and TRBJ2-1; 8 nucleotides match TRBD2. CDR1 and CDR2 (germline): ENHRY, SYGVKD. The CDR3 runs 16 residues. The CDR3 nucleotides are TGTGCCATCAGTGAGTCGACTCCAGCGGGGGACAATGAGCTGTTCTTC. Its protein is CAISESTPAGDNELFF.

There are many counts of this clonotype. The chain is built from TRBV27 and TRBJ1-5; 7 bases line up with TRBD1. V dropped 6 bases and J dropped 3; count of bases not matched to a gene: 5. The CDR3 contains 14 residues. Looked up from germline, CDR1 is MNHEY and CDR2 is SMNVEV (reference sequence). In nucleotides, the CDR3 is TGTGCCAGCAGCCACAGGGGTCTCAATCAGCCCCAGCATTTT. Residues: CASSHRGLNQPQHF.

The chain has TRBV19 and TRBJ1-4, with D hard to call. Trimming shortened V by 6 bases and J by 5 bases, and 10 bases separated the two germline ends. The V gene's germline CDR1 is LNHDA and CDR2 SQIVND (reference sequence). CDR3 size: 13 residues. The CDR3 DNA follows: TGTGCCAGTAGCACCTACAACAATGAAAAACTGTTTTTT. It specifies CASSTYNNEKLFF.